Following are 27 T cell receptor beta chains from one sample sequenced in a study of cytomegalovirus exposure and HLA in healthy donors. Profiled with immunoSEQ multiplex PCR; TCRdb holds only in-frame clones, not every one. This table has 130,000 to 150,000 clones, 75% to 90% appearing once. Input material: PBMCs. These TCRs come from a woman in her twenties or thirties in good health and CMV-seropositive.

V and J are TRBV5-4 and TRBJ2-7; possible D gene TRBD1, 6 bases. This CDR3 contains 15 residues. CDR1 and CDR2 from the germline V gene are SGHNT and YYREEE (reference sequence). The ends were cut back, 4 bases at V and 4 bases at J, with 18 bases in the middle. The CDR3: CASSDPSQGLYEQYF. As DNA, the CDR3 is TGTGCCAGCAGCGACCCCTCACAGGGTTTGTACGAGCAGTACTTC.

V gene TRBV7-2 combines with J gene TRBJ1-2; TRBD1 is a possible D gene (6 bases). Germline-derived CDR1 and CDR2 are SGHTA and FQGNSA. The V and J ends lost 1 base and 6 bases respectively, with 12 bases between them. The CDR3 length is 14 residues. The CDR3 spells CASSLVGWGHGYTF. CDR3 DNA sequence: TGTGCCAGCAGCTTAGTGGGGTGGGGGCATGGCTACACCTTC.

The chain couples TRBV28 to TRBJ1-1, with TRBD1 matching 8 bases. The V gene's germline CDR1 is MDHEN and CDR2 SYDVKM. The CDR3 is 14 residues long. J lost 5 bases, V lost 6 bases, and 8 bases had no gene match. CDR3 coding DNA: TGTGCCAGCAGCCTGACAGGGGATGGAACTGAAGCTTTCTTT. It is translated as CASSLTGDGTEAFF. Based on the CDR3 plus reference TRBV28 and TRBJ1-1, the full variable domain is DVKVTQSSRYLVKRTGEKVFLECVQDMDHENMFWYRQDPGLGLRLIYFSYDVKMKEKGDIPEGYSVSREKKERFSLILESASTNQTSMYLCASSLTGDGTEAFFGQGTRLTVV.

The chain employs TRBV10-1 and TRBJ2-7, with 7 positions matching TRBD1. CDR3 length equals 17 residues. V lost 0 bases and J lost 2; bases outside the gene matches: 10. Germline lookup yields CDR1 WNHNN and CDR2 SYGVQD (reference sequence). CDR3 DNA: TGCGCCAGCAGTGAGTCTACGTGGGGGACAGAGACCTACGAGCAGTACTTC. Protein: CASSESTWGTETYEQYF.

The rearrangement joins TRBV28 to TRBJ2-7; weak D call: TRBD2 (6 bases). V lost 3 bases, J lost 2 bases, and 14 bases lay in between. Germline values: CDR1 MDHEN, CDR2 SYDVKM. The CDR3 has 15 amino acids. In nucleotides, the CDR3 is TGTGCCAGCAGTTTGCAGGTGCCGGGGGCCTACGAGCAGTACTTC. Translation gives CASSLQVPGAYEQYF.

The chain combines TRBV4-1 with TRBJ2-3; 8 nucleotides agree with TRBD2. CDR1 and CDR2 from the germline V gene are MGHRA and YSYEKL. The CDR3 has 14 residues. V was clipped by 8 bases and J by 4 bases; unmatched bases: 8. As DNA, the CDR3 is TGCGCCAGCGGGACTAGTCAGGATTCAGATACGCAGTATTTT. It yields the protein CASGTSQDSDTQYF.

DNA of the CDR3: TGCGCCAGCAGTGACTCTTCGGCTAATGAGCAGTTCTTC. The encoded protein is CASSDSSANEQFF. The chain carries TRBV5-1 and TRBJ2-1; no clear D gene. The CDR3 length is 13 residues. The germline V and J ends were trimmed by 5 bases and 7 bases, with 13 bases remaining between them. Germline V lookup: CDR1 SGHRS, CDR2 YFSETQ.

The chain is built from TRBV6-1 and TRBJ1-2; 10 positions match TRBD1. The germline V gene encodes CDR1 MNHNS and CDR2 SASEGT. After removal of 2 bases from V and 4 bases from J, the junction contained 4 bases not matched to a gene. The CDR3 is 15 amino acids. In DNA, the CDR3 is TGTGCCAGCAGTGAATGGACAGGGGGACCCTATGGCTACACCTTC. It yields the protein CASSEWTGGPYGYTF.

V gene TRBV27 combines with J gene TRBJ2-1, with unresolved D. Trimming removed 0 bases from V and 0 bases from J, with 9 bases in between. The length of the CDR3 is 16 residues. The germline gives CDR1 MNHEY, CDR2 SMNVEV (reference sequence). As DNA, the CDR3 is TGTGCCAGCAGTTTATCCGAGTTTAGCTCCTACAATGAGCAGTTCTTC. Protein: CASSLSEFSSYNEQFF.

The chain links TRBV5-6 to TRBJ2-1, with TRBD1 matching over 11 bases. The trim removed 4 bases at V and 7 bases at J, leaving 7 bases unmatched. Germline V gene sequence: CDR1 SGHDT, CDR2 YYEEEE. The CDR3 runs to 15 residues. CDR3 sequence: CASSQGQGARNEQFF. CDR3 nucleotide sequence: TGTGCCAGCAGCCAAGGACAGGGGGCGAGGAATGAGCAGTTCTTC.

The chain is built from TRBV11-2 and TRBJ1-2; TRBD1 agrees at 7 bases. V shed 1 base, J shed 12 bases, and the junction held 5 bases outside the gene matches. Germline CDR1 SGHAT, CDR2 FQNNGV. The CDR3 has 12 amino acids. CDR3 DNA: TGTGCCAGCAGCTTAGGCGACAGGGTTCACACCTTC. Protein product: CASSLGDRVHTF.

A single count supports this clone. This chain connects TRBV2 to TRBJ1-4; 7 bases agree with TRBD1. The CDR3 spans 15 residues. The V segment lost 6 bases and the J segment 6 bases; nucleotides outside the gene matches: 10. Germline-derived CDR1 and CDR2 are SNHLY and FYNNEI. CDR3 sequence: CASSNQGGFDEKLFF. The CDR3 nucleotides read TGTGCCAGCAGCAATCAAGGGGGCTTCGATGAAAAACTGTTTTTT.

V gene TRBV6-5 combines with J gene TRBJ2-7; 9 nucleotides line up with TRBD2. Germline CDR1 is MNHEY and CDR2 is SVGAGI. This CDR3 is 15 amino acids long. V lost 2 bases to trimming and J lost 2 bases; unmatched junction nucleotides: 4. The CDR3 sequence is CASSYAIAGAYEQYF. The CDR3 DNA reads as TGTGCCAGCAGTTACGCTATAGCGGGGGCCTACGAGCAGTACTTC.

The chain uses TRBV23-1 and TRBJ1-5; no clear D gene. TRBV23-1 has ORF status, its function being uncertain. V lost 0 bases and J 3 bases, leaving 9 bases between the germline ends. This CDR3 has 15 residues. The CDR3 reads CASSQSPEYNQPQHF. The CDR3 DNA reads as TGCGCCAGCAGTCAATCGCCCGAGTACAATCAGCCCCAGCATTTT.

The chain employs TRBV7-3 and TRBJ2-3, with D possibly being TRBD2 (6 bases). Germline V gene data show CDR1 as SGHTA and CDR2 as FQGTGA. The CDR3 runs to 13 residues. V lost 6 bases and J lost 4, with 11 bases in between. This CDR3 is CASRPTSSDTQYF. DNA for the CDR3: TGTGCCAGCAGACCTACTAGCTCAGATACGCAGTATTTT.

The chain has TRBV28 and TRBJ1-1, with D possibly TRBD1 on 5 matching bases. V lost 7 bases, J lost 5 bases, and 14 bases lay in between. CDR3 size: 13 residues. CDR1 and CDR2 from the germline V gene are MDHEN and SYDVKM. The CDR3 loop is CASTVGGGTEAFF. CDR3 coding DNA: TGTGCCAGCACGGTGGGGGGGGGTACTGAAGCTTTCTTT.

The chain carries TRBV7-2 and TRBJ2-5; possibly TRBD2 for D (5 bases). V gave up 5 bases and J gave up 0 bases, with 10 bases separating them. The CDR3 loop spans 14 amino acids. The germline V gene has CDR1 SGHTA and CDR2 FQGNSA. CDR3: CASSELGYQETQYF. The CDR3 DNA reads as TGTGCCAGCAGCGAACTAGGCTACCAAGAGACCCAGTACTTC.

The chain is built from TRBV18 and TRBJ1-1; 9 bases agree with TRBD1. V lost 3 bases to trimming and J lost 1 base; unmatched junction nucleotides: 6. Looked up from germline, CDR1 is KGHSH and CDR2 is LQKENI. The CDR3 is made up of 16 amino acids. CDR3 DNA: TGTGCCAGCTCACCGGGACAGGGAACCCCGAACACTGAAGCTTTCTTT. It is translated as CASSPGQGTPNTEAFF.

The chain uses TRBV28 and TRBJ1-5, with D perhaps matching TRBD1 (6 bases). The germline CDR1 and CDR2 sequences are MDHEN and SYDVKM. The V and J ends lost 3 bases and 7 bases respectively, with 10 bases between them. The CDR3 is made up of 13 amino acids. This chain's CDR3 is CASSFIRGQPQHF. The DNA for the CDR3 is TGTGCCAGCAGTTTTATCAGGGGCCAGCCCCAGCATTTT. The variable domain in full, completed from reference TRBV28 and TRBJ1-5, reads DVKVTQSSRYLVKRTGEKVFLECVQDMDHENMFWYRQDPGLGLRLIYFSYDVKMKEKGDIPEGYSVSREKKERFSLILESASTNQTSMYLCASSFIRGQPQHFGDGTRLSIL.

The chain uses TRBV5-1 and TRBJ2-1, with D tentatively TRBD2 (5 bases). CDR3 length equals 16 residues. The germline V gene has CDR1 SGHRS and CDR2 YFSETQ. V lost 4 bases and J 4 bases, leaving 18 bases between the germline ends. The CDR3 loop is CASSPHLGINYNEQFF. The CDR3 nucleotides are TGCGCCAGCAGCCCCCATCTCGGGATCAATTACAATGAGCAGTTCTTC.

The rearrangement joins TRBV7-8 to TRBJ1-5; 9 bases align to TRBD1. Germline CDR1 reads SGHVS; CDR2 reads FQNEAQ. J was trimmed by 3 bases and V by 5 bases; bases with no gene match: 5. This CDR3 is 15 amino acids long. The CDR3 region is CASSARDRVNQPQHF. In nucleotides, the CDR3 is TGTGCCAGCAGCGCCCGGGACAGGGTCAATCAGCCCCAGCATTTT. Using reference TRBV7-8 and TRBJ1-5 for the parts outside the CDR3, the full variable domain is GAGVSQSPRYKVAKRGQDVALRCDPISGHVSLFWYQQALGQGPEFLTYFQNEAQLDKSGLPSDRFFAERPEGSVSTLKIQRTQQEDSAVYLCASSARDRVNQPQHFGDGTRLSIL.

The CDR3 DNA reads TGTGCCAGCAGCCAAAGCGGAAGGGAGACAGATACGCAGTATTTT. Translation gives CASSQSGRETDTQYF. This chain connects TRBV14 to TRBJ2-3; TRBD2 is a possible D gene (5 bases). Germline assignment: CDR1 SGHDN and CDR2 FVKESK. The V end lost 2 bases, the J end lost 3 bases, and 12 bases lay between the germline ends. CDR3 length: 15 residues.

The chain combines TRBV13 with TRBJ2-1; 7 bases are shared with TRBD2. From germline, CDR1 is PRHDT and CDR2 FYEKMQ (reference sequence). The CDR3 is made up of 16 amino acids. The ends lost 5 bases at V and 0 bases at J; junction bases unmatched: 7. The CDR3 protein is CASSPQRGSSYNEQFF. Here the CDR3 DNA reads TGTGCCAGCAGCCCCCAGCGGGGTAGCTCCTACAATGAGCAGTTCTTC.

The chain joins TRBV9 to TRBJ1-5; unclear D gene. The germline CDR1 and CDR2 sequences are SGDLS and YYNGEE. V lost 4 bases, J lost 6 bases, and 14 bases lay in between. The CDR3 has 14 residues. The CDR3 reads CASSPRSEGQPQHF. The DNA for the CDR3 is TGTGCCAGCAGCCCCCGGTCGGAGGGTCAGCCCCAGCATTTT.

The rearrangement links TRBV7-9 to TRBJ2-1, with 13 bases fitting TRBD2. V dropped 5 bases and J dropped 7; count of bases not matched to a gene: 5. The CDR3 length is 15 residues. Germline CDR1 SEHNR, CDR2 FQNEAQ (reference sequence). The CDR3 sequence is CASSPLTSGGNEQFF. The DNA of the CDR3 is TGTGCCAGCAGCCCCCTGACTAGCGGGGGGAATGAGCAGTTCTTC.

The chain couples TRBV14 to TRBJ2-7, with TRBD2 matching over 9 bases. The CDR3 spans 15 residues. Germline lookup yields CDR1 SGHDN and CDR2 FVKESK. With V trimmed by 0 bases and J by 4 bases, 4 bases remained unmatched. The CDR3 loop is CASSQDSSGDYEQYF. For the CDR3, the DNA is TGTGCCAGCAGCCAAGATTCTAGCGGGGATTACGAGCAGTACTTC.

This clone appeared once. The chain employs TRBV6-1 and TRBJ2-6; TRBD1 matches 7 bases. The trim removed 3 bases at V and 1 base at J, leaving 12 bases unmatched. CDR3 length: 19 amino acids. Per germline, CDR1 MNHNS and CDR2 SASEGT. CDR3 in amino acids: CASSDNPGTAISGANVLTF. For the CDR3, the DNA is TGTGCCAGCAGTGATAACCCCGGGACAGCAATTTCTGGGGCCAACGTCCTGACTTTC.